The present TCR beta chain was sequenced within a study of OX40 agonist ivuxolimab in advanced cancers. From germline, CDR1 is MDHEN and CDR2 SYDVKM. The CDR3 length is 16 residues. Method: immunoSEQ multiplex PCR; TCRdb's copy keeps in-frame clones and lacks some. The repertoire holds 90,000 to 100,000 clones, with roughly nine tenths as singletons. This sequence was found in an adult with an advanced solid tumor such as melanoma, head and neck, liver or kidney cancer. The V and J genes are TRBV28 and TRBJ2-5, with 7 bases fitting TRBD2. The J call may be incorrect, as the DNA end agrees better with TRBJ2-7. Sequencing used CD4+ or CD8+ T cells sorted from blood, obtained in a trial of the OX40 agonist ivuxolimab. CDR3 in DNA: TGTGCCAGCAGTTCAGAACTAGCGAGGCTCCCCTACGAGCAGTACTTC. Protein product: CASSSELARLPYEQYF.